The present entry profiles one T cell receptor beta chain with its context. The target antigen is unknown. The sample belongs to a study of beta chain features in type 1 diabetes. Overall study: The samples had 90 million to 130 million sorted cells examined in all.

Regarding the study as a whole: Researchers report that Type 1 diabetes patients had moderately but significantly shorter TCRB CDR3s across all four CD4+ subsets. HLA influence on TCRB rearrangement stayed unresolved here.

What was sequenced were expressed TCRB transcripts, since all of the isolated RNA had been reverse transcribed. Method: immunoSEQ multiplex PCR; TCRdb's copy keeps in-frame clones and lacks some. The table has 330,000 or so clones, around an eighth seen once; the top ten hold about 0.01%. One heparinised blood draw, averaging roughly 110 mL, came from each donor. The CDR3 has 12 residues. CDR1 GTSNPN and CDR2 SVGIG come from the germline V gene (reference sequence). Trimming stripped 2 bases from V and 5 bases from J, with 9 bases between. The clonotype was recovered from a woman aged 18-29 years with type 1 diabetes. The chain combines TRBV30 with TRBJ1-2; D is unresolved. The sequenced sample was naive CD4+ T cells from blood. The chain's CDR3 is CAWSRSEYGYTF. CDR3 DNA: TGTGCCTGGAGTCGGTCGGAGTATGGCTACACCTTC.